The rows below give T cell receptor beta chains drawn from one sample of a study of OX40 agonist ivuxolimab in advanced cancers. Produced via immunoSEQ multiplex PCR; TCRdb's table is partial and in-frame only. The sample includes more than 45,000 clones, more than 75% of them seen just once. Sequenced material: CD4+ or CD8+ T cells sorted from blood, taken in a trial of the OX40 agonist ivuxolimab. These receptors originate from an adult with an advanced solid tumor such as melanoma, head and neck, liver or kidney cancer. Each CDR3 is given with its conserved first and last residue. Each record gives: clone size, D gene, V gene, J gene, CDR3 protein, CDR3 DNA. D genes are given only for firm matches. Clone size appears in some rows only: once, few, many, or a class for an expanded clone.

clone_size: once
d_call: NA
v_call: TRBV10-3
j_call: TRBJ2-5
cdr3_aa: CAISESNPAGEGTQYF
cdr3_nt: TGTGCCATCAGTGAGTCGAATCCTGCCGGCGAGGGGACCCAGTACTTC

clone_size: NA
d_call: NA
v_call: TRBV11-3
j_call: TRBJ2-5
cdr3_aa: CASSFGGSGETQYF
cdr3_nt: TGTGCCAGCAGCTTTGGGGGCTCAGGAGAGACCCAGTACTTC

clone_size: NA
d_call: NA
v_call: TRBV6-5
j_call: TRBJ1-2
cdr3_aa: CASSYSRGPYGYTF
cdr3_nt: TGTGCCAGCAGTTACTCGCGGGGCCCCTATGGCTACACCTTC

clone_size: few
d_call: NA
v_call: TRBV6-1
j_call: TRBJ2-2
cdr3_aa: CASSERLTNTGELFF
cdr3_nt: TGTGCCAGCAGTGAACGACTTACGAACACCGGGGAGCTGTTTTTT

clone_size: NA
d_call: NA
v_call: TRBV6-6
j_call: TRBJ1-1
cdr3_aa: CASSWGQSIMNTEAFF
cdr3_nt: TGTGCCAGCAGTTGGGGACAATCCATCATGAACACTGAAGCTTTCTTT

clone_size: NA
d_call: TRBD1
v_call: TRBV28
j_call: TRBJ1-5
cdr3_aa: CASSLRDRDNQPQHF
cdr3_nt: TGTGCCAGCAGTTTGCGAGACAGGGACAATCAGCCCCAGCATTTT

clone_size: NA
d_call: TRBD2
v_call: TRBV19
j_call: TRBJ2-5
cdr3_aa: CASSIELAGGLNF
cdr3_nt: TGTGCCAGTAGTATTGAACTAGCGGGGGGGCTGAACTTC

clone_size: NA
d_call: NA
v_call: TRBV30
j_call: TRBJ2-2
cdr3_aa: CAWTVGGGTGELFF
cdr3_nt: TGTGCCTGGACCGTGGGGGGCGGGACCGGGGAGCTGTTTTTT

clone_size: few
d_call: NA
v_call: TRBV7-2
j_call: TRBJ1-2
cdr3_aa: CASSGAYGYTF
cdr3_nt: TGTGCCTCGTCTGGGGCCTATGGCTACACCTTC

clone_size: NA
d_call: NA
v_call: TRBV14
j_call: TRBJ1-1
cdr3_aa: CASSQAGWRTEAFF
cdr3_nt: TGTGCCAGCAGCCAAGCGGGGTGGCGAACTGAAGCTTTCTTT

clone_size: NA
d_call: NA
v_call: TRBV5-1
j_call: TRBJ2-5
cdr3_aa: CASSSRDTTPQETQYF
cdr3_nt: TGCGCCAGCAGCTCGCGGGACACCACACCCCAAGAGACCCAGTACTTC

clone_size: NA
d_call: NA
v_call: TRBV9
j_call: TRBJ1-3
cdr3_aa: CASSKDGSGNTIYF
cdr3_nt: TGTGCCAGCAGCAAGGACGGCTCTGGAAACACCATATATTTT

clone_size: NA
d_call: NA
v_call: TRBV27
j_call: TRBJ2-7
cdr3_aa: CASARGDSRSGQYF
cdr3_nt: TGTGCTAGTGCCCGTGGGGACTCCCGTTCCGGGCAGTACTTC

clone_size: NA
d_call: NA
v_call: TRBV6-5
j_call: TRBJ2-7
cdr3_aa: CASSYSGEQYF
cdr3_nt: TGTGCCAGCAGTTACTCAGGGGAACAGTACTTC

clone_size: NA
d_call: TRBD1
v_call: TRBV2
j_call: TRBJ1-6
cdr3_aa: CASSGQGNSPLHF
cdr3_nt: TGTGCCAGCAGCGGACAGGGAAATTCACCCCTCCACTTT